The clone carrying this T cell receptor (beta chain) was detected many times. The data are from a study of T cells after yellow fever vaccination. Germline V lookup: CDR1 SGHTA, CDR2 FQGNSA. With 7 bases removed from V and 1 base from J, the gap between germline ends came to 16 bases. The CDR3 is 15 residues long. General study results and limits: A secondary response was less intense yet reached its peak sooner, at day 5 versus 15.

Synthesis of TCR cDNA relied on 5'RACE template switching, which attached a universal primer site and UMIs. TCRdb itself ran the 5' RACE reads through MiXCR, one entry per CDR3 protein. The repertoire consists of tens of thousands of distinct CDR3 sequences, with 6.5% to 8% occurring once and the leading ten covering approximately 22%. The source is a man between 18 and 29 years old who received the YFV17D yellow fever vaccine. The source material was PBMCs, either bulk or a sorted T-cell subset (CD4+, CD8+, memory, or dextramer-sorted; not recorded which), sampled on the day of the first yellow fever vaccination. The J gene is TRBJ2-5, the V gene TRBV7-2, with D maybe TRBD2 (7 bases). The CDR3 DNA sequence: TGTGCCAGCAACTCCGGGGGGCTAGCCCAAGAGACCCAGTACTTC. Translating it yields CASNSGGLAQETQYF.